The clone carrying this TCR beta chain was seen only a few times. Germline loops: CDR1 SEHNR, CDR2 FQNEAQ (reference sequence). The CDR3 length is 12 residues. The germline V and J ends were trimmed by 5 bases and 5 bases, with 9 bases remaining between them. Data came from immunoSEQ multiplex PCR; TCRdb stores just in-frame clones and leaves some out. This repertoire shows about 200,000 clones, around 85% found once; its top ten account for 15% to 20%. This entry comes from a study of blood T cell repertoires in COVID-19. The chain couples TRBV7-9 to TRBJ1-2; D is undetermined. Specimen: PBMCs or T cells enriched from blood (not recorded which). The receptor's source is a man aged 35 to 55 who had recovered from COVID-19. Here the CDR3 DNA reads TGTGCCAGCAGCCCTAGTGGTTATGGCTACACCTTC. Encoded protein: CASSPSGYGYTF.